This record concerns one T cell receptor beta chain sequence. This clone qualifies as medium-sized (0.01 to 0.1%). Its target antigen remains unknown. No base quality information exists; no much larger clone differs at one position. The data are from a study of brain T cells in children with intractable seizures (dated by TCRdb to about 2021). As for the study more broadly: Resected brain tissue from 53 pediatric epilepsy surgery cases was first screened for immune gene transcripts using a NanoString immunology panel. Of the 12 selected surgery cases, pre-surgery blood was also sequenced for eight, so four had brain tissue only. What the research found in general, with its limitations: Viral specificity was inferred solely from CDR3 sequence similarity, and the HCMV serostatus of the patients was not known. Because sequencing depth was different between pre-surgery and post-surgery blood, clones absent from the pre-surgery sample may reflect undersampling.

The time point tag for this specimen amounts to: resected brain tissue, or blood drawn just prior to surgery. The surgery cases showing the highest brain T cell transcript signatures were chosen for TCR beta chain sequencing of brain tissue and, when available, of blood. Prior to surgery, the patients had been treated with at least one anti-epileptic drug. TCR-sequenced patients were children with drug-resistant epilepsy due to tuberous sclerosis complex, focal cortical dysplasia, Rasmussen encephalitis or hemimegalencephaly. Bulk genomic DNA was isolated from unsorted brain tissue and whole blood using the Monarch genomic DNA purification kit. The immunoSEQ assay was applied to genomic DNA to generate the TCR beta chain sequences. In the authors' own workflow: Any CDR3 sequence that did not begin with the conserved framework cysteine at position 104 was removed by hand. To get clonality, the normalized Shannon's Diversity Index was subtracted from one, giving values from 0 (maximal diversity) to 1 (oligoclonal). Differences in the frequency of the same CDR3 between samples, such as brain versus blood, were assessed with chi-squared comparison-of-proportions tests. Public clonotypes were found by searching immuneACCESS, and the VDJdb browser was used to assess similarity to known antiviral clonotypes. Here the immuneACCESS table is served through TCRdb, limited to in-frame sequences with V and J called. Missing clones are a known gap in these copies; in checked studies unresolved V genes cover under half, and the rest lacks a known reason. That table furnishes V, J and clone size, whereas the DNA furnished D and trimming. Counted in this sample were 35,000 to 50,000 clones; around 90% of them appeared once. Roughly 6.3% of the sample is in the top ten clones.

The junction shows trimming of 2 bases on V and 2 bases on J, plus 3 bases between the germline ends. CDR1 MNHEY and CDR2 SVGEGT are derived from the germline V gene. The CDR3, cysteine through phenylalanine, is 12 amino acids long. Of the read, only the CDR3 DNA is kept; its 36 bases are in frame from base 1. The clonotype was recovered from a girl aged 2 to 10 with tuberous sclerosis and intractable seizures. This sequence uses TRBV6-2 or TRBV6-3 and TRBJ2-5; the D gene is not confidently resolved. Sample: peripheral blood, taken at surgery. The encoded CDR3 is CASSYPQETQYF. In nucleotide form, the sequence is TGTGCCAGCAGTTACCCTCAAGAGACCCAGTACTTC.